Presented here are 30 T cell receptor beta chains from one specimen sequenced in a study of CD8+ T cells in alopecia areata. RNA extraction and reverse transcription yielded cDNA as sequencing template. The data were produced by immunoSEQ multiplex PCR, yet TCRdb's version contains in-frame clones alone and is incomplete. The sample yields about 200,000 clones, roughly 64% seen once. As to treatment: oral pan-JAK inhibitor, 5-10 mg twice daily. The material was CD4+ T cells sorted from blood, obtained at week 24, from a patient treated with tofacitinib. Receptor source: a human donor with alopecia areata.

V usage is TRBV7-3 and J usage is TRBJ2-1; weak D call: TRBD2 (7 bases). Germline CDR1 reads SGHTA; CDR2 reads FQGTGA. V was cut by 4 bases and J by 12 bases, with 16 bases left in between. The CDR3 has 13 residues. As DNA, the CDR3 is TGTGCCAGCAGCTACGACGGGGGGCCAGGGCAGTTCTTC. Protein sequence: CASSYDGGPGQFF.

This rearrangement joins TRBV4-2 to TRBJ1-1, with unresolved D. With 4 bases removed from V and 1 base from J, the gap between germline ends came to 13 bases. The CDR3 is made up of 15 amino acids. Looked up from germline, CDR1 is LGHNA and CDR2 is YNFKEQ. In DNA form, the CDR3 reads TGTGCCAGCAGCCTAGGCAGCGCTTCGAACACTGAAGCTTTCTTT. Residues: CASSLGSASNTEAFF.

The chain couples TRBV30 to TRBJ2-6; TRBD1 is a possible D gene (6 bases). V was pared by 5 bases and J by 0 bases, with 8 bases between. The V gene's germline CDR1 is GTSNPN and CDR2 SVGIG (reference sequence). The CDR3 covers 14 residues. CDR3 in amino acids: CAWRTASGANVLTF. CDR3 in DNA: TGTGCCTGGCGGACAGCCTCTGGGGCCAACGTCCTGACTTTC.

The rearrangement joins TRBV2 to TRBJ1-2, with TRBD1 as a possible D gene (6 bases). In germline, CDR1 is SNHLY, CDR2 FYNNEI. Trimming removed 3 bases from V and 1 base from J, with 15 bases in between. This CDR3 region has 16 residues. CDR3 in amino acids: CASSERGGRNNYGYTF. The CDR3 region has the DNA TGTGCCAGCAGTGAGAGAGGGGGGCGAAATAACTATGGCTACACCTTC. The full variable domain, completed using reference TRBV2 and TRBJ1-2, is EPEVTQTPSHQVTQMGQEVILRCVPISNHLYFYWYRQILGQKVEFLVSFYNNEISEKSEIFDDQFSVERPDGSNFTLKIRSTKLEDSAMYFCASSERGGRNNYGYTFGSGTRLTVV.

V gene TRBV29-1 combines with J gene TRBJ2-5; D is perhaps TRBD1 (6 bases). TRBJ2-7 matches the DNA end more closely, so the J call is doubtful. Germline CDR1 SQVTM, CDR2 ANQGSEA. This CDR3 is built from 11 residues. CDR3 protein: CSVGDKHEQYF. CDR3 DNA sequence: TGCAGCGTGGGGGACAAACACGAGCAGTACTTC.

The chain's CDR3 is CASSAALSSYEQYF. The CDR3 DNA reads as TGCGCCAGCAGTGCCGCCCTGAGCTCCTACGAGCAGTACTTC. The chain recombines TRBV5-1 with TRBJ2-7; D remains unclear. This CDR3 contains 14 residues. Germline CDR1 reads SGHRS; CDR2 reads YFSETQ. Deletions cut 5 bases from V and 0 bases from J, with 12 bases between.

The chain couples TRBV13 to TRBJ2-3; 9 nucleotides align to TRBD1. Germline-derived CDR1 and CDR2 are PRHDT and FYEKMQ (reference sequence). V shed 4 bases and J 0 bases; nucleotides not matched to a gene: 5. CDR3 length: 16 residues. CDR3 sequence reads: CASSSKDRGSTDTQYF. The CDR3 DNA is TGTGCCAGCAGCTCTAAGGACAGGGGAAGCACAGATACGCAGTATTTT. The entire variable domain, with the rest obtained from reference TRBV13 and TRBJ2-3, is as follows: AAGVIQSPRHLIKEKRETATLKCYPIPRHDTVYWYQQGPGQDPQFLISFYEKMQSDKGSIPDRFSAQQFSDYHSELNMSSLELGDSALYFCASSSKDRGSTDTQYFGPGTRLTVL.

This clone has a count of ten or more. This chain connects TRBV7-9 to TRBJ1-1; tentatively, D is TRBD1 (5 bases). Per the germline V gene, CDR1 is SEHNR and CDR2 is FQNEAQ (reference sequence). Trimming left V 7 bases short and J 6 bases short, with 21 bases between. CDR3 length equals 15 residues. CDR3 DNA: TGTGCCAGCACCCCCGCTATAGGGGCTGCCTCTGAAGCTTTCTTT. Protein product: CASTPAIGAASEAFF.

This chain uses TRBV5-1 with TRBJ2-7; weak D call: TRBD2 (6 bases). Germline values: CDR1 SGHRS, CDR2 YFSETQ. There are 13 residues in the CDR3. CDR3 bases: TGCGCAACCTCAGCGGGCTCCCGTCGCGAGCAGTACTTC. The encoded protein is CATSAGSRREQYF.

The chain joins TRBV4-1 to TRBJ1-1; D is possibly TRBD1 (6 bases). Germline-derived CDR1 and CDR2 are MGHRA and YSYEKL. The V end lost 4 bases, the J end lost 6 bases, and 15 bases lay between the germline ends. This CDR3 is 14 amino acids long. As DNA, the CDR3 is TGCGCCAGCAGCCCTGTAGGGGGTAGGTCTGAAGCTTTCTTT. Its protein product is CASSPVGGRSEAFF.

This clone was seen a handful of times. The chain couples TRBV29-1 to TRBJ1-4; 7 bases map to TRBD1. V dropped 4 bases and J dropped 3; count of bases not matched to a gene: 5. Germline CDR1 is SQVTM and CDR2 is ANQGSEA. This CDR3 has 14 residues. The CDR3 region is CSVGSQGSNEKLFF. CDR3 in DNA: TGCAGCGTTGGGTCACAGGGGTCTAATGAAAAACTGTTTTTT.

This clone was counted a few times. The V and J genes are TRBV19 and TRBJ1-1; D call uncertain. CDR3 length: 16 residues. Germline CDR1 LNHDA, CDR2 SQIVND (reference sequence). The V gene lost 4 bases and the J gene lost 4 bases, with 19 bases spanning the gap. CDR3 bases: TGTGCCAGTAGTACCACCGGTGGAGGCCGGAGCACTGAAGCTTTCTTT. Protein sequence: CASSTTGGGRSTEAFF.

The gene calls are TRBV6-6 and TRBJ1-1; D is ambiguous. Germline V gives CDR1 MNHNY, CDR2 SVGAGI (reference sequence). This CDR3 has 12 amino acids. V lost 6 bases, J lost 3 bases, and 8 bases lay in between. The CDR3 reads CASSRTYTEAFF. The CDR3 DNA sequence: TGTGCCAGCAGCCGGACTTACACTGAAGCTTTCTTT.

This clone was seen a handful of times. For the CDR3, the DNA is TGCGCCAGCAGCTCCAATTGGGGGGAGACCCAGTACTTC. Protein sequence: CASSSNWGETQYF. The chain links TRBV5-1 to TRBJ2-5, with D possibly being TRBD1 or TRBD2 (5 bases each). CDR3 size: 13 residues. Deletions cut 3 bases from V and 5 bases from J, with 11 bases between. Per germline, CDR1 SGHRS and CDR2 YFSETQ.

This clone has just a few counts. Additional DNA sequences in this sample encode the identical CDR3. The chain joins TRBV28 to TRBJ1-2; the match to TRBD1 covers 8 bases. This CDR3 region has 13 residues. Per germline, CDR1 MDHEN and CDR2 SYDVKM. Trimming removed 5 bases from V and 4 bases from J; junction bases left unmatched: 3. DNA of the CDR3: TGTGCCAGCAGTATTGACAGGGGCTATGGCTACACCTTC. It is translated as CASSIDRGYGYTF.

CDR3 in amino acids: CASSTVSGRSGEQFF. Written as DNA, the CDR3 is TGTGCCAGCAGCACCGTTAGCGGCCGGTCTGGAGAGCAGTTCTTC. The J gene is TRBJ2-1, the V gene TRBV5-4, with D tentatively TRBD2 (6 bases). Germline lookup yields CDR1 SGHNT and CDR2 YYREEE (reference sequence). Trimming shortened V by 4 bases and J by 10 bases, and 21 bases separated the two germline ends. The CDR3 consists of 15 residues. Full variable domain (missing parts from reference TRBV5-4 and TRBJ2-1): ETGVTQSPTHLIKTRGQQVTLRCSSQSGHNTVSWYQQALGQGPQFIFQYYREEENGRGNFPPRFSGLQFPNYSSELNVNALELDDSALYLCASSTVSGRSGEQFFGPGTRLTVL.

The chain combines TRBV10-3 with TRBJ2-7; TRBD2 aligns across 8 bases. The V gene's germline CDR1 is ENHRY and CDR2 SYGVKD. This CDR3 region has 14 residues. V was clipped by 6 bases and J by 0 bases; unmatched bases: 4. CDR3: CAIRRREDSYEQYF. CDR3 bases: TGTGCCATCAGGCGGCGGGAGGACTCCTACGAGCAGTACTTC.

The CDR3 is CASSPGGGEQFF. CDR3 nucleotide sequence: TGCGCCAGCAGCCCAGGGGGCGGTGAGCAGTTCTTC. The rearrangement links TRBV5-1 to TRBJ2-1, with 8 bases aligning to TRBD1. Germline CDR1 SGHRS, CDR2 YFSETQ. Trimming took 4 bases from V and 9 from J; bases not matched to a gene: 3. The CDR3 consists of 12 residues.

This sequence joins TRBV27 and TRBJ1-4; D unclear. Trimming stripped 0 bases from V and 7 bases from J, with 12 bases between. Germline V gene lookup returns CDR1 MNHEY and CDR2 SMNVEV (reference sequence). This CDR3 region has 15 residues. The CDR3 region has the DNA TGTGCCAGCAGTTTATCGTCGGGGTTTCCTGAAAAACTGTTTTTT. It specifies CASSLSSGFPEKLFF.

This chain uses TRBV30 with TRBJ2-5; no firm D call. The CDR3 has 14 residues. The V end lost 3 bases, the J end lost 5 bases, and 16 bases lay between the germline ends. Germline V CDR1 and CDR2: GTSNPN, SVGIG (reference sequence). The chain's CDR3 is CAWRRLPEAETQYF. As DNA, the CDR3 is TGTGCCTGGAGGAGGCTCCCCGAGGCGGAGACCCAGTACTTC.

This chain connects TRBV5-4 to TRBJ1-1; D possibly corresponds to TRBD1 (6 bases). The CDR3 is 15 residues long. Germline values: CDR1 SGHNT, CDR2 YYREEE (reference sequence). Trimming left V 0 bases short and J 11 bases short, with 20 bases between. The CDR3 region has the DNA TGTGCCAGCAGCTTGGCTCGGAACGGAGGGGGAGACGCTTTCTTT. Translated, it gives CASSLARNGGGDAFF. The full variable domain, rest sourced from reference TRBV5-4 and TRBJ1-1, is ETGVTQSPTHLIKTRGQQVTLRCSSQSGHNTVSWYQQALGQGPQFIFQYYREEENGRGNFPPRFSGLQFPNYSSELNVNALELDDSALYLCASSLARNGGGDAFFGQGTRLTVV.

The CDR3 spells CASSSGPEASYEQYF. CDR3 bases: TGTGCCAGCAGCTCTGGGCCGGAGGCCTCCTACGAGCAGTACTTC. The chain recombines TRBV7-6 with TRBJ2-7; tentative D call: TRBD2 (5 bases). CDR1 and CDR2 from the germline V gene are SGHVS and FNYEAQ. Trimming took off 4 bases at V and 0 bases at J, with 13 bases between the two ends. This CDR3 region has 15 residues.

The CDR3 sequence: CASSLDGASSREQYF. Here the CDR3 DNA reads TGTGCCAGCAGTTTAGACGGGGCCAGTTCGCGGGAGCAGTACTTC. This chain connects TRBV5-4 to TRBJ2-7; D might be TRBD1 or TRBD2, each matching 5 bases. The CDR3 runs 15 residues. CDR1 and CDR2 from the germline V gene are SGHNT and YYREEE (reference sequence). Trimming removed 5 bases at V and 7 bases at J, with 22 bases between.

V is TRBV29-1 and J is TRBJ2-3; TRBD1 matches at 10 bases. The CDR3 consists of 14 residues. Germline V gene data show CDR1 as SQVTM and CDR2 as ANQGSEA. V lost 4 bases and J lost 6; bases outside the gene matches: 7. DNA for the CDR3: TGCAGCGTTGCTCGGGACAGGGGTGTGGATACGCAGTATTTT. It translates to CSVARDRGVDTQYF.

J is TRBJ2-7 and V is TRBV2; no definite D call. CDR1 and CDR2 (germline): SNHLY, FYNNEI. V dropped 4 bases and J dropped 3 bases, with 7 bases sitting between them. The CDR3 runs 12 residues. CDR3 in amino acids: CASSVMDYEQYF. Written as DNA, the CDR3 is TGTGCCAGCAGTGTAATGGACTACGAGCAGTACTTC. The whole variable domain, remainder taken from reference TRBV2 and TRBJ2-7, is EPEVTQTPSHQVTQMGQEVILRCVPISNHLYFYWYRQILGQKVEFLVSFYNNEISEKSEIFDDQFSVERPDGSNFTLKIRSTKLEDSAMYFCASSVMDYEQYFGPGTRLTVT.

The rearrangement joins TRBV4-1 to TRBJ1-2, with 9 positions matching TRBD1. The CDR3 totals 17 residues. Per germline, CDR1 MGHRA and CDR2 YSYEKL. After removal of 2 bases from V and 8 bases from J, the junction contained 15 bases not matched to a gene. The CDR3 spells CASSQTIPGQGAAGYTF. The DNA of the CDR3 is TGCGCCAGCAGCCAAACAATTCCGGGACAGGGTGCGGCGGGCTACACCTTC.

The J gene is TRBJ2-3, the V gene TRBV2; TRBD1 matches 7 bases. J lost 5 bases, V lost 8 bases, and 1 base had no gene match. This CDR3 is built from 11 residues. Germline lookup yields CDR1 SNHLY and CDR2 FYNNEI. The CDR3 region is CASDREDTQYF. CDR3 DNA: TGTGCCAGCGACAGGGAAGATACGCAGTATTTT.

The gene calls are TRBV30 and TRBJ1-5, with TRBD1 identical over 7 bases. From germline, CDR1 is GTSNPN and CDR2 SVGIG (reference sequence). V shed 3 bases, J shed 2 bases, and the junction held 4 bases outside the gene matches. The CDR3 consists of 14 residues. In nucleotides, the CDR3 is TGTGCCTGGAGCGGGGACAGTGGCAATCAGCCCCAGCATTTT. As protein: CAWSGDSGNQPQHF.

The chain uses TRBV18 and TRBJ2-1; tentatively, D is TRBD1 (6 bases). Germline CDR1 KGHSH, CDR2 LQKENI. The CDR3 sequence is 15 residues long. V shed 2 bases and J shed 5 bases, with 13 bases lying between them. CDR3 sequence reads: CASSPRGTKDNEQFF. The CDR3 region has the DNA TGTGCCAGCTCACCAAGGGGGACAAAAGACAATGAGCAGTTCTTC.

The sample holds a few counts of this clone. This chain connects TRBV7-2 to TRBJ1-1, with 9 bases aligning to TRBD1. CDR1 is SGHTA and CDR2 is FQGNSA in the germline V gene. There are 16 residues in the CDR3. V lost 4 bases to trimming and J lost 1 base; unmatched junction nucleotides: 7. The CDR3 DNA is TGTGCCAGCAGCTCCAGGGACAGGGTCGCGAACACTGAAGCTTTCTTT. It is translated as CASSSRDRVANTEAFF.